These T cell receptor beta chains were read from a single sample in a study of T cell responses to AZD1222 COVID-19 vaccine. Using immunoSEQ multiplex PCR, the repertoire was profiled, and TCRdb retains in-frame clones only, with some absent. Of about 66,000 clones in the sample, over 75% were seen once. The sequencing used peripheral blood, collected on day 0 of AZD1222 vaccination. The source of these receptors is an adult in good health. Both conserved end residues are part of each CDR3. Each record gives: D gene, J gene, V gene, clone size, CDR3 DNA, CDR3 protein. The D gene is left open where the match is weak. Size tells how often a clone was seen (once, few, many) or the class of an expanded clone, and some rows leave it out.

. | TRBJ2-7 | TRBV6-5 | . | TGTGCCAGCAGTTACTCTACAAATTACGAGCAGTACTTC | CASSYSTNYEQYF
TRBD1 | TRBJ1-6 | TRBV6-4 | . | TGTGCCAGCAGCGGGGACAGGGGAGGAAATTCACCCCTCCACTTT | CASSGDRGGNSPLHF
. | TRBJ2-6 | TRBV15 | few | TGTGCCACCTGCAGCACTGGGGACTCTGGGGCCAACGTCCTGACTTTC | CATCSTGDSGANVLTF
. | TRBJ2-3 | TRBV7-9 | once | TGTGCCAGCAGCTTACTAGCCCGCACAGATACGCAGTATTTT | CASSLLARTDTQYF
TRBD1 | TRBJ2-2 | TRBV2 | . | TGTGCCACCGGGACAGGACGGACCGGGGAGCTGTTTTTT | CATGTGRTGELFF
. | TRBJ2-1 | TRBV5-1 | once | TGCGCCAGCAGCTTGGGAGGGGGGCCTATCAATGAGCAGTTCTTC | CASSLGGGPINEQFF
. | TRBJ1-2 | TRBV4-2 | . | TGTGCCAGCAGCCAAGAAGGGCGGGCTTATGGCTACACCTTC | CASSQEGRAYGYTF
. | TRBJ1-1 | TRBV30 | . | TGTGCCTGGAGTCATCTCACTGAAGCTTTCTTT | CAWSHLTEAFF
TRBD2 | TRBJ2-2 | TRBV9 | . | TGTGCCAGCAGCCTCCGACTAGCGGGGGAGCTGTTTTTT | CASSLRLAGELFF
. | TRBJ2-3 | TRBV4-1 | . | TGCGCCAGCAGCCAAGGACGGGACACAGATACGCAGTATTTT | CASSQGRDTDTQYF